The next 20 T cell receptor beta chains were all read from a single sample in a study of T cell responses to AZD1222 COVID-19 vaccine. Generated by immunoSEQ multiplex PCR, the TCRdb table keeps only in-frame clones and is missing some. The sample contains 97,000 or so clones, about nine tenths of which appear only once. Specimen: peripheral blood, collected 28 days after the second AZD1222 dose. Receptors originate from an adult who received the AZD1222 COVID-19 vaccine.

The chain employs TRBV19 and TRBJ1-5; the D gene is possibly TRBD1 (5 bases). The germline V and J ends were trimmed by 3 bases and 0 bases, with 9 bases remaining between them. Germline CDR1 and CDR2: LNHDA and SQIVND (reference sequence). This CDR3 is 15 amino acids long. In DNA, the CDR3 is TGTGCCAGTAGTATTACGGGGACTAGCAATCAGCCCCAGCATTTT. Translating gives CASSITGTSNQPQHF.

CDR3 nucleotide sequence: TGTGCCAGCAGTGAAACGGCTAGCGGGGTGGCCTACAATGAGCAGTTCTTC. Translated, it gives CASSETASGVAYNEQFF. The chain carries TRBV2 and TRBJ2-1; 9 nucleotides align to TRBD2. Germline-derived CDR1 and CDR2 are SNHLY and FYNNEI. The V gene end was trimmed by 2 bases and the J gene end by 2 bases; junction bases not matched to a gene: 7. The CDR3 runs 17 residues.

V is TRBV3-1 (or the pseudogene TRBV3-2) and J is TRBJ2-3; weak D call: TRBD1 (5 bases). CDR3 length: 13 residues. Germline values: CDR1 LGHDT, CDR2 YNNKEL (reference sequence). Between the trimmed V and J ends, which lost 3 bases and 7 bases, there was a span of 11 bases. The CDR3 region has the DNA TGTGCCAGCAGCCAGGGGCCTCATAATACGCAGTATTTT. Its protein is CASSQGPHNTQYF.

The CDR3 nucleotides read TGTGCCAGCAGCCGGGGACAGGGTGGTACTGAAGCTTTCTTT. Encoded protein: CASSRGQGGTEAFF. J is TRBJ1-1 and V is TRBV28; 9 bases align to TRBD1. Per germline, CDR1 MDHEN and CDR2 SYDVKM. This CDR3 is 14 amino acids long. Germline trimming cut 6 bases from V and 5 bases from J; bases unmatched to any gene: 7. Looking up the rest from reference TRBV28 and TRBJ1-1 gives the full variable domain: DVKVTQSSRYLVKRTGEKVFLECVQDMDHENMFWYRQDPGLGLRLIYFSYDVKMKEKGDIPEGYSVSREKKERFSLILESASTNQTSMYLCASSRGQGGTEAFFGQGTRLTVV.

This chain connects TRBV5-1 to TRBJ2-1, with D perhaps assigned TRBD1 or TRBD2 (6 bases each). V lost 4 bases to trimming and J lost 6 bases, with 17 bases between them. CDR3 size: 15 residues. Germline V gene lookup returns CDR1 SGHRS and CDR2 YFSETQ. CDR3 coding DNA: TGCGCCAGCAGCACCTTCGGGGGCGAGGCCAATGAGCAGTTCTTC. It yields the protein CASSTFGGEANEQFF. Drawing the rest from reference TRBV5-1 and TRBJ2-1, the complete variable domain is KAGVTQTPRYLIKTRGQQVTLSCSPISGHRSVSWYQQTPGQGLQFLFEYFSETQRNKGNFPGRFSGRQFSNSRSEMNVSTLELGDSALYLCASSTFGGEANEQFFGPGTRLTVL.

This chain connects TRBV7-6 to TRBJ2-7; D not certain. Trimming removed 4 bases at V and 5 bases at J, with 9 bases between. This CDR3 contains 12 residues. CDR1 and CDR2 (germline): SGHVS, FNYEAQ. The CDR3 loop reads CASSSTKHEQYF. For the CDR3, the DNA is TGTGCCAGCAGCTCCACGAAGCACGAGCAGTACTTC.

V and J are TRBV19 and TRBJ2-1, with a possible D match to TRBD1 (5 bases). Trimming removed 7 bases from V and 6 bases from J, with 13 bases in between. Germline values: CDR1 LNHDA, CDR2 SQIVND (reference sequence). The CDR3 is 13 residues long. CDR3 in DNA: TGTGCCAGTACCTCGACAGTGGTCAATGAGCAGTTCTTC. It codes for CASTSTVVNEQFF.

A word on this clone: Other DNA sequences in this specimen translate into the identical CDR3. The rearrangement links TRBV28 to TRBJ1-2, with D hard to call. The CDR3 length is 11 residues. V lost 6 bases to trimming and J lost 8 bases, with 10 bases between them. Germline lookup yields CDR1 MDHEN and CDR2 SYDVKM. CDR3 in DNA: TGTGCCAGCAGCCGCCTCGGAGGCTACACCTTC. Amino acids: CASSRLGGYTF.

CDR3 in DNA: TGTGCCAGCAGCTTGTCGGGACAGATCACCGGGGAGCTGTTTTTT. Translating gives CASSLSGQITGELFF. The rearrangement joins TRBV7-2 to TRBJ2-2; 7 bases are shared with TRBD1. Germline CDR1 and CDR2: SGHTA and FQGNSA. V gave up 3 bases and J gave up 4 bases; unmatched junction bases: 5. CDR3 size: 15 residues.

The chain uses TRBV5-6 and TRBJ1-1; no firm D call. From germline, CDR1 is SGHDT and CDR2 YYEEEE. The CDR3 is made up of 11 amino acids. V was pared by 6 bases and J by 7 bases, with 10 bases between. In DNA form, the CDR3 reads TGTGCCAGCACCCGGGGAGGTGAAGCTTTCTTT. Encoded protein: CASTRGGEAFF.

J is TRBJ2-3 and V is TRBV24-1; 7 bases line up with TRBD2. The V segment lost 0 bases and the J segment 2 bases; nucleotides outside the gene matches: 7. The CDR3 contains 17 residues. Germline CDR1 is KGHDR and CDR2 is SFDVKD. CDR3 sequence (DNA): TGTGCCACCAGTGATTTGCAGGCTAGCGGATACACAGATACGCAGTATTTT. This codes for CATSDLQASGYTDTQYF.

CDR3 sequence reads: CASSLDPTYNEQFF. In DNA, the CDR3 is TGTGCCAGCAGCTTAGACCCAACCTACAATGAGCAGTTCTTC. The chain recombines TRBV7-2 with TRBJ2-1; D unresolved. This CDR3 spans 14 amino acids. The V end was cut by 1 base, the J end by 2 bases, with 6 bases between. Germline lookup yields CDR1 SGHTA and CDR2 FQGNSA.

This chain uses TRBV28 with TRBJ2-7, with D hard to call. This CDR3 comprises 15 residues. Germline V gives CDR1 MDHEN, CDR2 SYDVKM. The V and J ends lost 2 bases and 0 bases respectively, with 11 bases between them. The CDR3 DNA reads TGTGCCAGCAGTTTAGGGTATTCGGACTCCTACGAGCAGTACTTC. This translates into CASSLGYSDSYEQYF.

This rearrangement joins TRBV7-9 to TRBJ1-4, with no clear D. The germline CDR1 and CDR2 sequences are SEHNR and FQNEAQ (reference sequence). This CDR3 is built from 11 residues. V dropped 6 bases and J dropped 12 bases, with 11 bases sitting between them. CDR3 region: CASRRTEELFF. CDR3 bases: TGTGCCAGCAGAAGGACGGAGGAACTGTTTTTT.

The gene calls are TRBV20-1 and TRBJ2-5, with no clear D. The CDR3 runs to 10 residues. CDR1 is DFQATT, CDR2 SNEGSKA, per germline (reference sequence). Between the trimmed V and J ends, which lost 5 bases and 3 bases, there was a span of 4 bases. CDR3 in DNA: TGCAGTGCTTACAAAGAGACCCAGTACTTC. Translation gives CSAYKETQYF.

V usage is TRBV28 and J usage is TRBJ1-6; D gene ambiguous. V lost 3 bases and J lost 10, with 4 bases in between. CDR1 and CDR2 (germline): MDHEN, SYDVKM. This CDR3 comprises 11 residues. DNA for the CDR3: TGTGCCAGCAGTTTCGCCTCACCCCTCCACTTT. It is translated as CASSFASPLHF.

The chain joins TRBV3-1 (or the pseudogene TRBV3-2) to TRBJ2-7; TRBD2 aligns across 12 bases. The CDR3 is made up of 20 amino acids. The germline gives CDR1 LGHDT, CDR2 YNNKEL (reference sequence). V lost 0 bases, J lost 0 bases, and 12 bases stayed unmatched. Here the CDR3 reads CASSQDPGLAGWRSSYEQYF. The CDR3, as DNA: TGTGCCAGCAGCCAAGACCCAGGACTAGCGGGATGGCGGAGCTCCTACGAGCAGTACTTC.

V usage is TRBV9 and J usage is TRBJ2-1, with 10 nucleotides matching TRBD2. The V gene's germline CDR1 is SGDLS and CDR2 YYNGEE. V was clipped by 0 bases and J by 8 bases; unmatched bases: 5. The CDR3 covers 15 residues. This CDR3 reads CASSVVASGSDEQFF. The DNA of the CDR3 is TGTGCCAGCAGCGTAGTGGCTAGCGGGAGTGATGAGCAGTTCTTC.

V is TRBV5-4 and J is TRBJ1-2; D is uncertain. Germline CDR1 is SGHNT and CDR2 is YYREEE (reference sequence). Trimming shortened V by 0 bases and J by 4 bases, and 10 bases separated the two germline ends. The CDR3 consists of 14 residues. CDR3 amino acids: CASSLAGRAYGYTF. DNA for the CDR3: TGTGCCAGCAGCTTGGCTGGTAGGGCCTATGGCTACACCTTC.

This clone occurred a few times. The chain joins TRBV2 to TRBJ1-4; no clear D gene. The V gene lost 11 bases and the J gene lost 7 bases, with 14 bases spanning the gap. Germline V gives CDR1 SNHLY, CDR2 FYNNEI. This CDR3 comprises 12 residues. DNA of the CDR3: TGTGCCGGTGGATCGGGGTTTGAAAAACTGTTTTTT. Residues: CAGGSGFEKLFF.